Shown below are 22 T cell receptor beta chains from a single sample sequenced in a study of shared T cell receptors in the human thymus. TCRdb keeps only in-frame clones here, not all; method: immunoSEQ multiplex PCR. The sample yields roughly 700,000 clones, approximately 87% seen once. In addition, the sample was reused for a study of human thymus T cells.

Material for sequencing was thymocytes. The receptors were gathered from a boy under two years old with a congenital heart defect.

The V and J genes are TRBV4-3 and TRBJ2-2; 10 bases match TRBD2. The J segment lost 6 bases and the V segment lost 0 bases, leaving 7 bases of the junction unmatched. From germline, CDR1 is LGHNA and CDR2 YSLEER. The CDR3 length is 17 residues. The CDR3 coding sequence is TGCGCCAGCAGCCAAGATATACGGCTAGCGGGAGCCGGGGAGCTGTTTTTT. Its protein is CASSQDIRLAGAGELFF.

CDR3 residues: CASSLAGANTGELFF. CDR3 in DNA: TGCGCCAGCAGCTTAGCAGGGGCGAACACCGGGGAGCTGTTTTTT. V is TRBV5-1 and J is TRBJ2-2, with a possible D match to TRBD1 (6 bases). This CDR3 contains 15 residues. In germline, CDR1 is SGHRS, CDR2 YFSETQ. V was trimmed by 2 bases and J by 0 bases, leaving 8 bases between them.

This clone turned up a few times. V usage is TRBV11-3 and J usage is TRBJ2-7; 7 nucleotides agree with TRBD1. The CDR3 runs 16 residues. Losses at the gene ends were 1 base for V and 3 bases for J; bases not matched to a gene: 9. The germline CDR1 and CDR2 sequences are SGHNT and YENEEA. The CDR3 DNA is TGTGCCAGCAGCTTAGTCCAGTCGGGACAGCTCTACGAGCAGTACTTC. This encodes CASSLVQSGQLYEQYF.

The chain carries TRBV27 and TRBJ2-3, with TRBD1 identical over 8 bases. In germline, CDR1 is MNHEY, CDR2 SMNVEV (reference sequence). The V gene end was trimmed by 7 bases and the J gene end by 1 base; junction bases not matched to a gene: 22. This CDR3 region has 20 residues. Here the CDR3 reads CASKLDRGSVRQGCTDTQYF. The CDR3 DNA follows: TGTGCCAGCAAGCTGGACCGGGGCTCGGTCCGACAGGGGTGCACAGATACGCAGTATTTT.

The CDR3 is CASSLRTGQETQYF. As DNA, the CDR3 is TGCGCCAGCAGCTTAAGGACAGGTCAAGAGACCCAGTACTTC. V is TRBV5-1 and J is TRBJ2-5; TRBD1 agrees at 7 bases. This CDR3 comprises 14 residues. Germline CDR1 and CDR2: SGHRS and YFSETQ. The J segment lost 2 bases and the V segment lost 2 bases, leaving 3 bases of the junction unmatched. Complete variable domain (other parts from reference TRBV5-1 and TRBJ2-5): KAGVTQTPRYLIKTRGQQVTLSCSPISGHRSVSWYQQTPGQGLQFLFEYFSETQRNKGNFPGRFSGRQFSNSRSEMNVSTLELGDSALYLCASSLRTGQETQYFGPGTRLLVL.

The chain recombines TRBV2 with TRBJ2-3, with 9 bases fitting TRBD1. V shed 9 bases, J shed 3 bases, and the junction held 10 bases outside the gene matches. The CDR3 is 15 amino acids. Germline loops: CDR1 SNHLY, CDR2 FYNNEI. The CDR3 coding sequence is TGTGCCAGTTCCCTCCTACAGGGGGCGACAGATACGCAGTATTTT. Its protein product is CASSLLQGATDTQYF.

The chain carries TRBV4-3 and TRBJ1-2; 7 bases line up with TRBD1. The CDR3 is 14 residues long. Germline V CDR1 and CDR2: LGHNA, YSLEER. Germline trimming cut 4 bases from V and 6 bases from J; bases unmatched to any gene: 8. CDR3: CASSPQDREDGYTF. The CDR3 DNA follows: TGCGCCAGCAGCCCGCAAGACAGGGAGGATGGCTACACCTTC.

This clone was counted once. V and J are TRBV4-2 and TRBJ2-1, with 10 bases lining up with TRBD2. The CDR3 sequence is 18 residues long. V lost 0 bases to trimming and J lost 8 bases; unmatched junction nucleotides: 13. CDR1 LGHNA and CDR2 YNFKEQ come from the germline V gene. The CDR3 here is CASSQDSSGRVDGDEQFF. The CDR3 DNA reads as TGTGCCAGCAGCCAAGATTCCAGCGGGAGGGTGGATGGGGATGAGCAGTTCTTC.

CDR3 region: CASSYSPSRSSYEQYF. The CDR3 coding sequence is TGTGCCAGCAGTTACTCACCCTCCCGCAGCTCCTACGAGCAGTACTTC. The rearrangement joins TRBV6-5 to TRBJ2-7; D remains ambiguous. Trimming took off 0 bases at V and 0 bases at J, with 12 bases between the two ends. The CDR3 contains 16 residues. Germline values: CDR1 MNHEY, CDR2 SVGAGI.

The rearrangement joins TRBV11-3 to TRBJ1-5; D gene unclear. Germline loops: CDR1 SGHNT, CDR2 YENEEA. The CDR3 is made up of 17 amino acids. V was trimmed by 5 bases and J by 2 bases, leaving 19 bases between them. This chain's CDR3 is CASSGLSGWVGNQPQHF. The CDR3 coding sequence is TGTGCCAGCAGCGGGTTATCCGGGTGGGTTGGCAATCAGCCCCAGCATTTT.

The chain has TRBV14 and TRBJ2-7; 9 bases are shared with TRBD2. The ends lost 4 bases at V and 2 bases at J; junction bases unmatched: 9. CDR1 and CDR2 from the germline V gene are SGHDN and FVKESK. The CDR3 contains 16 residues. CDR3 in DNA: TGTGCCAGCAGCCCCCCGTCACGCGGGGGGGCCTACGAGCAGTACTTC. This codes for CASSPPSRGGAYEQYF.

V gene TRBV7-9 combines with J gene TRBJ2-7, with 9 bases lining up with TRBD2. The CDR3 has 14 residues. Trimming took 1 base from V and 7 from J; bases not matched to a gene: 5. The germline gives CDR1 SEHNR, CDR2 FQNEAQ (reference sequence). The CDR3 DNA reads TGTGCCAGCAGCTTAGTAGCGGGAGTAGGAGAGCAGTACTTC. Its protein product is CASSLVAGVGEQYF.

V gene TRBV7-6 combines with J gene TRBJ2-2; 12 bases map to TRBD2. The trim removed 5 bases at V and 0 bases at J, leaving 4 bases unmatched. From germline, CDR1 is SGHVS and CDR2 FNYEAQ. The CDR3 runs to 17 residues. CDR3 sequence: CASSPTSGRPNTGELFF. The DNA of the CDR3 is TGTGCCAGCAGCCCCACTAGCGGGAGGCCGAACACCGGGGAGCTGTTTTTT.

The chain recombines TRBV10-3 with TRBJ1-1, with D unclear. Trimming left V 8 bases short and J 2 bases short, with 6 bases between. Germline values: CDR1 ENHRY, CDR2 SYGVKD. The CDR3 is 11 residues long. In nucleotides, the CDR3 is TGTGCCATCGCAACTAACACTGAAGCTTTCTTT. As protein: CAIATNTEAFF.

CDR3 nucleotide sequence: TGTGCCAGCAGCCCCCGGGGGTTTAAGCCATACAATGAGCAGTTCTTC. It specifies CASSPRGFKPYNEQFF. The V and J genes are TRBV4-2 and TRBJ2-1; tentatively, D is TRBD2 (6 bases). Trimming left V 4 bases short and J 4 bases short, with 17 bases between. This CDR3 region has 16 residues. CDR1 and CDR2 from the germline V gene are LGHNA and YNFKEQ.

This clone is a singleton in its sample. V usage is TRBV10-1 and J usage is TRBJ2-7; perhaps TRBD2 as D (5 bases). The germline CDR1 and CDR2 sequences are WNHNN and SYGVQD (reference sequence). This CDR3 comprises 14 residues. Trimming pared 3 bases from V and 5 bases from J, leaving 14 bases between. CDR3 in amino acids: CASSEDGIRDEQYF. The CDR3 DNA follows: TGCGCCAGCAGTGAAGACGGGATTCGGGACGAGCAGTACTTC.

The chain uses TRBV4-1 and TRBJ1-3; 10 bases are a match to TRBD1. CDR1 and CDR2 from the germline V gene are MGHRA and YSYEKL. V trimming: 3 bases; J trimming: 0 bases; junction bases outside the gene matches: 17. The CDR3 is 21 amino acids. The CDR3 spells CASSHPDPGQGPPHSGNTIYF. CDR3 nucleotides: TGCGCCAGCAGCCACCCCGATCCGGGACAGGGGCCTCCTCACTCTGGAAACACCATATATTTT.

The chain carries TRBV27 and TRBJ2-7, with 8 positions matching TRBD2. Germline CDR1 reads MNHEY; CDR2 reads SMNVEV (reference sequence). The CDR3 extends over 13 amino acids. V gave up 7 bases and J gave up 2 bases; unmatched junction bases: 4. The CDR3 nucleotides are TGTGCCAGCATCACGGGGGGGCCCTACGAGCAGTACTTC. Amino acid sequence: CASITGGPYEQYF.

The CDR3 bases are TGTGCCAGCAGCGGGGGGGGTGAGACCCAGTACTTC. Translation gives CASSGGGETQYF. J is TRBJ2-5 and V is TRBV13, with 7 bases matching TRBD2. Germline V gene sequence: CDR1 PRHDT, CDR2 FYEKMQ (reference sequence). This CDR3 has 12 residues. V gave up 5 bases and J gave up 5 bases; unmatched junction bases: 2.

J is TRBJ1-4 and V is TRBV7-2; TRBD1 matches at 8 bases. Trimming removed 3 bases from V and 2 bases from J; junction bases left unmatched: 5. The CDR3 has 16 residues. The germline V gene encodes CDR1 SGHTA and CDR2 FQGNSA. The CDR3 DNA reads TGTGCCAGCAGCTTCGGCAGGGGGCCCACTAATGAAAAACTGTTTTTT. Translation: CASSFGRGPTNEKLFF.

The gene calls are TRBV7-8 and TRBJ2-3, with TRBD2 matching over 7 bases. CDR3 length: 14 residues. The ends lost 5 bases at V and 3 bases at J; junction bases unmatched: 5. Germline V gene sequence: CDR1 SGHVS, CDR2 FQNEAQ. CDR3 sequence reads: CASSGGRRTDTQYF. The CDR3 region has the DNA TGTGCCAGCAGCGGCGGGAGAAGGACAGATACGCAGTATTTT.

The chain links TRBV19 to TRBJ2-7; 7 bases are a match to TRBD2. There are 16 residues in the CDR3. V trimming: 4 bases; J trimming: 5 bases; junction bases outside the gene matches: 14. The germline gives CDR1 LNHDA, CDR2 SQIVND (reference sequence). The CDR3 DNA reads as TGTGCCAGTAGTACCCGGGGGGAGGGCCCAGCCCACGAGCAGTACTTC. It translates to CASSTRGEGPAHEQYF.